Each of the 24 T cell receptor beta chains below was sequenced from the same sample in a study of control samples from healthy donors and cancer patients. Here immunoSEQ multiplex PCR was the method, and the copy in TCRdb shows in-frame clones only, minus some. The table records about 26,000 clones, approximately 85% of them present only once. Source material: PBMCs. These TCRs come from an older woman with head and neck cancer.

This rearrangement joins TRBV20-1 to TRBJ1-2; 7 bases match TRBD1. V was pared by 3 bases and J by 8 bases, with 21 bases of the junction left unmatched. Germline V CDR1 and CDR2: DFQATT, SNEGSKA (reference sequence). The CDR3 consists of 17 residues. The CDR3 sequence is CSASNSVGQGEVGGYTF. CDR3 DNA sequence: TGCAGTGCTAGTAATTCGGTTGGGCAGGGGGAGGTCGGCGGCTACACCTTC.

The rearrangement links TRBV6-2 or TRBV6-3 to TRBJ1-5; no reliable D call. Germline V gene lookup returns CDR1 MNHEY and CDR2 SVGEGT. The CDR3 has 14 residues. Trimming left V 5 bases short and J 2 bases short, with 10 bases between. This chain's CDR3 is CASSIDGGNQPQHF. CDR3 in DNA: TGTGCCAGCAGTATAGACGGGGGCAATCAGCCCCAGCATTTT.

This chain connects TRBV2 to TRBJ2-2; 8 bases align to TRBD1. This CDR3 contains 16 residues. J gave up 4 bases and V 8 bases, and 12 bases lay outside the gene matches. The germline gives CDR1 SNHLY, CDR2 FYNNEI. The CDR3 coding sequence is TGTGCCAGCGGTAAGGACAGGGTTCGTACCACCGGGGAGCTGTTTTTT. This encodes CASGKDRVRTTGELFF.

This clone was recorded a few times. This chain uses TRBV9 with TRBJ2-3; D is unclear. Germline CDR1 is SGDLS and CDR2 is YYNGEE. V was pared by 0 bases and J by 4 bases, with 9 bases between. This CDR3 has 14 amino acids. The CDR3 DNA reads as TGTGCCAGCAGCGTAGGGGTTAGCCCAGATACGCAGTATTTT. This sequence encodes CASSVGVSPDTQYF.

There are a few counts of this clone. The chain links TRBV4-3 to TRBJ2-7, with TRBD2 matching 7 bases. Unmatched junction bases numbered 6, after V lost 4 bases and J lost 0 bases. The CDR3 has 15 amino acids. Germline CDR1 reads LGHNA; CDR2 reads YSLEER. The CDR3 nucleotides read TGCGCCAGCAGCCTTGCTAGCGGTGTCTCCTACGAGCAGTACTTC. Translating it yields CASSLASGVSYEQYF.

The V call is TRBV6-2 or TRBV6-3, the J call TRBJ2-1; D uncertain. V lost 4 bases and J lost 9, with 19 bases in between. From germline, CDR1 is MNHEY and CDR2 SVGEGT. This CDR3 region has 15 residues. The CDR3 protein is CASSSPSLVRSEQFF. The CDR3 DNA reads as TGTGCCAGCAGTTCCCCTTCCCTAGTAAGGAGTGAGCAGTTCTTC.

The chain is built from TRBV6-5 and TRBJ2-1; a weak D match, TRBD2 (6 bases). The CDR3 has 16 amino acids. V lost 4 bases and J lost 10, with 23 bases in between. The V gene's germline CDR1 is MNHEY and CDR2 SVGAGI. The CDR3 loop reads CASSSLGVDFRGEQFF. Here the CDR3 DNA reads TGTGCCAGCAGTTCACTGGGTGTGGACTTCCGGGGGGAGCAGTTCTTC.

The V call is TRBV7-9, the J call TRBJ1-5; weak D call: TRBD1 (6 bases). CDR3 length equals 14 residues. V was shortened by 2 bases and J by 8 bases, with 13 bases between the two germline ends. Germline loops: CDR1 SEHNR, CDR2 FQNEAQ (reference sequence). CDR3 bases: TGTGCCAGCAGCTTATCGGGGGGGCAGGAGCCCCAGCATTTT. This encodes CASSLSGGQEPQHF.

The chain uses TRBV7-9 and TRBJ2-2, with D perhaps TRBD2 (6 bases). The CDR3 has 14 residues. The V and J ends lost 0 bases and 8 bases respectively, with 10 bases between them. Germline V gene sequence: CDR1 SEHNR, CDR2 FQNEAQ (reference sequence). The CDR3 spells CASSLALALGELFF. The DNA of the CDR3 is TGTGCCAGCAGCTTAGCTCTAGCGCTGGGGGAGCTGTTTTTT.

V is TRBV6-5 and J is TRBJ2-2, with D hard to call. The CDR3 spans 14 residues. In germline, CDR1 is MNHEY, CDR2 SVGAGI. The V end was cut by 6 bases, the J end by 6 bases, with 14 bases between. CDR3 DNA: TGTGCCAGCAGACCTAACGACCTGGCCGGGGAGCTGTTTTTT. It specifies CASRPNDLAGELFF.

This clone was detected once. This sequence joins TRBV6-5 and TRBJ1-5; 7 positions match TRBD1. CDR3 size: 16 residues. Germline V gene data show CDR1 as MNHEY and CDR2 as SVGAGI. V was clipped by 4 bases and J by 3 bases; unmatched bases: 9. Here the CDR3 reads CASSSGRDRNNQPQHF. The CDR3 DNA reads TGTGCCAGCAGTTCCGGGCGGGACAGAAACAATCAGCCCCAGCATTTT.

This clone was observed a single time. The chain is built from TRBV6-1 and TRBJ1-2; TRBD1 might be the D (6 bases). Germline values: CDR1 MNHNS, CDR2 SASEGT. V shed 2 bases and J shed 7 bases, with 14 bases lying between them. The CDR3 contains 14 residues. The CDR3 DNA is TGTGCCAGCAGTGAAACCCTACAGGGTGCTGGCTACACCTTC. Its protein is CASSETLQGAGYTF.

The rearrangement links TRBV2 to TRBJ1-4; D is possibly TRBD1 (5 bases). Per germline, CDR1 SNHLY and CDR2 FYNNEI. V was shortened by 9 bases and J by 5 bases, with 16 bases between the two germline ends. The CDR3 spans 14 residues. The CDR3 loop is CASSRGDFNEKLFF. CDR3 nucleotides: TGTGCCAGTTCCCGGGGGGACTTCAATGAAAAACTGTTTTTT.

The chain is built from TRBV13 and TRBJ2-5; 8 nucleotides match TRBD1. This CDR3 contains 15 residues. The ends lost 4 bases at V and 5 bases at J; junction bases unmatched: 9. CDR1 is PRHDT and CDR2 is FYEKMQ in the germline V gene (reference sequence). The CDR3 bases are TGTGCCAGCAGCTCCTGGACAGGGAAAAGGGAGACCCAGTACTTC. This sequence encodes CASSSWTGKRETQYF.

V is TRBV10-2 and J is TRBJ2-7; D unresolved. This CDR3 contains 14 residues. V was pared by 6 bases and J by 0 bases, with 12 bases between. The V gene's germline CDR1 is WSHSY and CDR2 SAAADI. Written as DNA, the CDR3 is TGCGCCAGCAGGTCCTCCTTAGGCTCCTACGAGCAGTACTTC. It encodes CASRSSLGSYEQYF.

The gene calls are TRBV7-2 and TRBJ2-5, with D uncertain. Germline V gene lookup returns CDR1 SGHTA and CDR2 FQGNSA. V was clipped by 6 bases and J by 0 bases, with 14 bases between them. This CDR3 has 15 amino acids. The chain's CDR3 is CASRPYGEYQETQYF. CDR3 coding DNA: TGTGCCAGCAGACCTTACGGCGAATACCAAGAGACCCAGTACTTC.

CDR3 nucleotide sequence: TGTGCCAGTAGTCCGGCGGTTACGAGCTCCTACAATGAGCAGTTCTTC. As protein: CASSPAVTSSYNEQFF. The chain recombines TRBV19 with TRBJ2-1; D remains unclear. The CDR3 is 16 amino acids. V dropped 5 bases and J dropped 0 bases, with 14 bases sitting between them. CDR1 is LNHDA, CDR2 SQIVND, per germline (reference sequence).

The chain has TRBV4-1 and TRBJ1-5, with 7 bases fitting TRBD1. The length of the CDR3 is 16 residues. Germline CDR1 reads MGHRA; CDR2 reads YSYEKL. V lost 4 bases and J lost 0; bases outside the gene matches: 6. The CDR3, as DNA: TGCGCCAGCAGCCGCGGGACAGCAGATAGCAATCAGCCCCAGCATTTT. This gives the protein CASSRGTADSNQPQHF.

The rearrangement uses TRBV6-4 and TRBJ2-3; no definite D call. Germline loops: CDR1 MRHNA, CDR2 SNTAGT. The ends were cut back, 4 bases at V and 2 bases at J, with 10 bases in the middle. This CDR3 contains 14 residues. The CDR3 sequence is CASSALGDTDTQYF. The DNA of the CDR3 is TGTGCCAGCAGTGCCCTCGGAGACACAGATACGCAGTATTTT.

CDR3 DNA: TGTGCCAGCAGTGAGACAGTTGCCAAAAACATTCAGTACTTC. The encoded protein is CASSETVAKNIQYF. The V gene is TRBV6-1, the J gene TRBJ2-4; D might be TRBD1 (5 bases). Germline lookup yields CDR1 MNHNS and CDR2 SASEGT. The ends were cut back, 3 bases at V and 1 base at J, with 7 bases in the middle. The CDR3 loop spans 14 amino acids.

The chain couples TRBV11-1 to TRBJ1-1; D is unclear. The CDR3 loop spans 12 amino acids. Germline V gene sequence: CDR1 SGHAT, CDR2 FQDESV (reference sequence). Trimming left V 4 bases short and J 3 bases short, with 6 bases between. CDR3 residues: CASSWLYTEAFF. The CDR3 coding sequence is TGTGCCAGCAGCTGGCTATACACTGAAGCTTTCTTT.

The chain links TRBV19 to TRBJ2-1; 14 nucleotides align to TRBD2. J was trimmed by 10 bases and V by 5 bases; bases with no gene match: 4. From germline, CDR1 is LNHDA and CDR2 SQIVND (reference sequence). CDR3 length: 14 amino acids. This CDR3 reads CASSLTSGRGEQFF. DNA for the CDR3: TGTGCCAGTAGTCTGACTAGCGGGAGGGGGGAGCAGTTCTTC.

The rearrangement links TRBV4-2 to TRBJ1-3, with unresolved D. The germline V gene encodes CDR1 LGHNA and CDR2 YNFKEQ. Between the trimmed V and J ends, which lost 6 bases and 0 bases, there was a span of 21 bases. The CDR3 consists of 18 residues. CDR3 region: CASSKLGGGPSSGNTIYF. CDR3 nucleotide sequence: TGTGCCAGCAGTAAGTTAGGTGGAGGTCCAAGCTCTGGAAACACCATATATTTT.

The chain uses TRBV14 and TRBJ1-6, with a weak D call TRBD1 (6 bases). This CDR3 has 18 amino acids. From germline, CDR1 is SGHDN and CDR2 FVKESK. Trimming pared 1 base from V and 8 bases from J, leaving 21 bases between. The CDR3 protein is CASSQVVGGASFHSPLHF. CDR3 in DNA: TGTGCCAGCAGCCAAGTTGTCGGGGGCGCTTCCTTTCATTCACCCCTCCACTTT.